This T cell receptor beta chain was recovered during a study of cytomegalovirus exposure and HLA in healthy donors. Use of 60 Vbeta and 13 Jbeta primers characterized the PCR. The data were produced by immunoSEQ multiplex PCR, yet TCRdb's version contains in-frame clones alone and is incomplete. The sample holds approximately 100,000 clones, around 10% seen once. General observations from the study: V- and J-gene trimming of TCR beta was linked (in a later analysis) to a missense DCLRE1C variant. In an earlier analysis, productive rearrangement rates for most beta V segments clustered near 87% or 30%. Sequencing had likely introduced a cluster of highly shared sequence variants as an artifact. It has been reported that TCR beta sequences accurately predicted the HLA-A and HLA-B alleles of most subjects.

Concerning this clone itself: No antigen is known for it.

The sequenced sample consisted of PBMCs. This TCR was recovered from a man aged 40-49 years in good health and CMV-seropositive.

The CDR3 reads CASSPLDRADQPQHF. The CDR3 coding sequence is TGTGCCAGTTCTCCCCTCGACAGGGCGGATCAGCCCCAGCATTTT. V usage is TRBV19 and J usage is TRBJ1-5; 7 nucleotides align to TRBD1. J was trimmed by 5 bases and V by 8 bases; bases with no gene match: 12. Germline V lookup: CDR1 LNHDA, CDR2 SQIVND (reference sequence). The CDR3 runs to 15 residues.